Below, one TCR beta chain is given with its context. The data were obtained in a study of blood T cell repertoires in COVID-19. The junction had 8 bases not matched to a gene; V was cut back by 6 bases and J by 4 bases. CDR1 and CDR2 from the germline V gene are MDHEN and SYDVKM. The CDR3 contains 16 residues. The repertoire was sequenced with immunoSEQ multiplex PCR; TCRdb's copy has only in-frame clones and lacks some. The table records roughly 150,000 clones, approximately 80% of them present only once. The specimen sequenced was peripheral blood. This TCR was sampled from a man aged 55 to 70 who had recovered from COVID-19. This chain links TRBV28 with TRBJ2-5; TRBD2 agrees at 13 bases. The CDR3 region is CASRETSGGIRETQYF. CDR3 DNA sequence: TGTGCCAGCAGAGAGACTAGCGGGGGGATTAGAGAGACCCAGTACTTC.